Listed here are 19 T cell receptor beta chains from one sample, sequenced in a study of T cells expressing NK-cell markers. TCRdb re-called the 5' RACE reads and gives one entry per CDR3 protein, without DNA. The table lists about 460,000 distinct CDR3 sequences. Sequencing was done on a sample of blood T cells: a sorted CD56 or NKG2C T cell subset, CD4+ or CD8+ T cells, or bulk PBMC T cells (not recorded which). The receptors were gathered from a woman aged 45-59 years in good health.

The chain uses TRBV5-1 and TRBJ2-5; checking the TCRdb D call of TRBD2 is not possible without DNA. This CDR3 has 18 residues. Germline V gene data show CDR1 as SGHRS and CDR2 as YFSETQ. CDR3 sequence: CASSLQPRVLAGQETQYF. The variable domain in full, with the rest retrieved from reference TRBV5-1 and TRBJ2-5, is KAGVTQTPRYLIKTRGQQVTLSCSPISGHRSVSWYQQTPGQGLQFLFEYFSETQRNKGNFPGRFSGRQFSNSRSEMNVSTLELGDSALYLCASSLQPRVLAGQETQYFGPGTRLLVL.

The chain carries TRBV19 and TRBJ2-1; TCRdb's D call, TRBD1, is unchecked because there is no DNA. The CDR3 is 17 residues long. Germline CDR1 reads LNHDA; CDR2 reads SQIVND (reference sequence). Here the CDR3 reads CASSMPFDRSSYNEQFF. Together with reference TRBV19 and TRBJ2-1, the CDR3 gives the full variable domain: DGGITQSPKYLFRKEGQNVTLSCEQNLNHDAMYWYRQDPGQGLRLIYYSQIVNDFQKGDIAEGYSVSREKKESFPLTVTSAQKNPTAFYLCASSMPFDRSSYNEQFFGPGTRLTVL.

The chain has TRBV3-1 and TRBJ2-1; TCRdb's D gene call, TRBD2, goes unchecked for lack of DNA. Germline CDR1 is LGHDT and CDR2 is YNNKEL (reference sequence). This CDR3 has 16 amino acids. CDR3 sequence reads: CASSQALAGVDNEQFF.

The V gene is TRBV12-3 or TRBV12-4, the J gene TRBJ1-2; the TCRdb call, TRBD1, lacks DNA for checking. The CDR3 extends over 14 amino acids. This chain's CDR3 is CASSNRGGGYGYTF.

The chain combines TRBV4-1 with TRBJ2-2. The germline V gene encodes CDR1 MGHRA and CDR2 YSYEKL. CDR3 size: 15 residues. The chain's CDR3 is CASSQDRGNTGELFF.

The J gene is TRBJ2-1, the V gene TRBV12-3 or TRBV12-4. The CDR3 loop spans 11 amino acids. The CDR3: CASNSRNEQFF.

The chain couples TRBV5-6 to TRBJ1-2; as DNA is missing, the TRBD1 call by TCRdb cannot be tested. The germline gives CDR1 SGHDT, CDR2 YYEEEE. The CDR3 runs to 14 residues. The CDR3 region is CASSLPGQKNGYTF.

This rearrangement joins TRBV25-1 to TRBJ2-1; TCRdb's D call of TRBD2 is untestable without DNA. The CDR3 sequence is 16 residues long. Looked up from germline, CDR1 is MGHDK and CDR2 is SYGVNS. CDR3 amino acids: CASSEYPSGSGNEQFF.

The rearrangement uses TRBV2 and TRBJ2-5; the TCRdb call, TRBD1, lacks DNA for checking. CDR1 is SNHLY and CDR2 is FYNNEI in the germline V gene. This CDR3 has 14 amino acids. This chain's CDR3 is CASSRGVSQETQYF.

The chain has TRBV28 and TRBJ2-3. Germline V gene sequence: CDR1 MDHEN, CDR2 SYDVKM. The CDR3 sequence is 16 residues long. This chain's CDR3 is CASSLQLLGVSDTQYF.

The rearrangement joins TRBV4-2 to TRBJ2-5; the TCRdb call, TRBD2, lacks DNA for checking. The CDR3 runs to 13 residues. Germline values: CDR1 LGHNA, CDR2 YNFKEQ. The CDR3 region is CASMLAAGETQYF.

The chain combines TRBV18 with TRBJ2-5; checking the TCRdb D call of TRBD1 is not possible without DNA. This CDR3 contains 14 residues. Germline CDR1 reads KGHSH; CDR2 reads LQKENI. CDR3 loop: CASSPGGYQETQYF.

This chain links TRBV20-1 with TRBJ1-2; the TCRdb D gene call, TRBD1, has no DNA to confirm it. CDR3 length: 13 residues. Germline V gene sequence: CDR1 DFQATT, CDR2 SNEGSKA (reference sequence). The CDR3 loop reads CSAWDLKAYGYTF.

CDR3: CASSHRTDLLEQFF. The V and J genes are TRBV12-3 or TRBV12-4 and TRBJ2-1; TCRdb selects TRBD1, and the lack of DNA leaves this call unchecked. This CDR3 spans 14 amino acids.

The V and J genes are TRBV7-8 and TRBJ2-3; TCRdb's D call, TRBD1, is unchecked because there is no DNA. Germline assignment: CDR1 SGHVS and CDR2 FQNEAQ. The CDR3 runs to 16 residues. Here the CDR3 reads CASSSRRLGAADTQYF.

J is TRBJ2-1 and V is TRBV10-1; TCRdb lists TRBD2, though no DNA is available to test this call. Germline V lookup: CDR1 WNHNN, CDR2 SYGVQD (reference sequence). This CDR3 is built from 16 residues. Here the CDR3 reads CASSDPGLANGDEQFF.

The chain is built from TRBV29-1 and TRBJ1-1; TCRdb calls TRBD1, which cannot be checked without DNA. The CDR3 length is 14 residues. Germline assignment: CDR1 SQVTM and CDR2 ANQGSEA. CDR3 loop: CSVEGTGLNTEAFF.

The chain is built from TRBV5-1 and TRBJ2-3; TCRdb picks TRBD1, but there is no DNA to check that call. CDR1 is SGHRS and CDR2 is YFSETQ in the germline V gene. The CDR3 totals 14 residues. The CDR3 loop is CASSPGTGTDTQYF. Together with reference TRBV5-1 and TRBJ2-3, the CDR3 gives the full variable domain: KAGVTQTPRYLIKTRGQQVTLSCSPISGHRSVSWYQQTPGQGLQFLFEYFSETQRNKGNFPGRFSGRQFSNSRSEMNVSTLELGDSALYLCASSPGTGTDTQYFGPGTRLTVL.

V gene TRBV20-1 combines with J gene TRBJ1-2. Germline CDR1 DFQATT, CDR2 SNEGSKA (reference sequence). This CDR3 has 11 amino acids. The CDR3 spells CSASFLGGYTF.